This TCR beta chain was recorded in a study of CXCR3-negative and CXCR3-positive naive CD8 T cells. Whole-study context: Across all libraries, TRB reads numbered some 140 million, with about 1.5 +/- 0.3 million in each library. Overall study results and limits: Cryopreservation partially decreased CXCR3 expression, and most assays used fresh PBMCs. CXCR3-positive naive cells had more hydrophobic TRB CDR3s than CXCR3-negative naive cells. Memory CD8+ T cell repertoires were far less diverse than both naive subsets. Whereas memory cells differed, naive CXCR3-negative and CXCR3-positive cells shared similar TRBV-TRBJ usage.

The CDR3 sequence is 14 residues long. Germline V CDR1 and CDR2: SQVTM, ANQGSEA. All TRB cDNA libraries came from 5' RACE performed with UMI labels. Using the 5' RACE reads, TCRdb records one entry per CDR3 protein without DNA. This table holds 65,000 to 90,000 distinct CDR3 sequences. A word on this clonotype: What it binds is not known.

The sequence was collected from a human donor in good health. Some clones in this sample may be carry-over from other donors' samples. V gene TRBV29-1 combines with J gene TRBJ2-5. Material for sequencing was naive CXCR3+ CD8+ T cells from blood. Subset meaning: CD45RO-CCR7+CD27+CD95- naive CD8+ T cells expressing CXCR3 (TNR3+). CDR3: CSVEDLSAEETQYF.